This TCR beta chain was captured by sequencing in a study of CD8 T cells in Susac syndrome. Germline CDR1 and CDR2: SGHTA and FQGNSA. This CDR3 region has 15 residues. V was pared by 5 bases and J by 0 bases, with 11 bases between. 0.5 to 1 ug RNA was reverse transcribed with random hexamers. The immunoSEQ assay covered 54 Vbeta and 13 Jbeta segments for CDR3. MiXCR, applied by TCRdb to the immunoSEQ multiplex PCR reads, yields one record per CDR3 protein. The sample includes roughly 190,000 distinct CDR3 sequences, 90% to 95% of them seen just once. From blood CD8+ and CD4+ T cells, the TCR beta chain was sequenced. Controls matched for sex and age were healthy donors.

V gene TRBV7-2 combines with J gene TRBJ1-3; no definite D call. Sequenced input: CD4+ T cells from PBMCs. This receptor was obtained from a human donor in good health. As DNA, the CDR3 is TGTGCCAGCAGCACAAACTTACGCTCTGGAAACACCATATATTTT. Its translation: CASSTNLRSGNTIYF.